This entry lists 3 T cell receptor beta chains sequenced from one sample in a study of T cell repertoires in cytomegalovirus infection. These receptors' targets are unknown. Via MiXCR, TCRdb re-called the reads, giving one row per CDR3 protein. The data show fewer than 1,000,000 distinct CDR3 sequences, approximately 31% seen once. This material consisted of cultured CD8+ T cells from PBMCs, taken from culture after CMV antigen stimulation. These receptors were obtained from a human donor in good health (CMV status not recorded). Some clones in this sample may be carry-over from other donors' samples.

Comments on this clonotype: The junction does not match germline at one end; this may be a read error. J is TRBJ1-1 and V is TRBV6-2 or TRBV6-3; 7 nucleotides agree with TRBD1. Germline lookup yields CDR1 MNHEY and CDR2 SVGEGT. This CDR3 is 14 amino acids long. The CDR3 loop reads CASSQGGLNTDAFF. Here the CDR3 DNA reads TGTGCCAGCAGTCAGGGGGGTCTGAACACTGATGCTTTCTTT.

This clonotype was seen at least ten times. Here the CDR3 reads CASSGHRGDQPQHF. The CDR3 nucleotides are TGTGCCAGCAGCGGGCACCGCGGGGATCAGCCCCAGCATTTT. V and J are TRBV7-9 and TRBJ1-5; D gene uncertain. CDR1 is SEHNR, CDR2 FQNEAQ, per germline (reference sequence). V was shortened by 5 bases and J by 5 bases, with 13 bases between the two germline ends. This CDR3 contains 14 residues.

This clonotype was seen more than once but under ten times. The V and J genes are TRBV4-2 and TRBJ2-1; TRBD2 is a possible D gene (7 bases). Germline V gene lookup returns CDR1 LGHNA and CDR2 YNFKEQ. CDR3 length: 17 amino acids. V was shortened by 4 bases and J by 0 bases, with 16 bases between the two germline ends. CDR3 sequence: CASSRREGGSSYNEQFF. In DNA, the CDR3 is TGTGCCAGCAGCCGGCGAGAGGGGGGGAGCTCCTACAATGAGCAGTTCTTC.